This T cell receptor beta chain is drawn from a study of brain T cells in children with intractable seizures. TCRdb keeps only in-frame clones here, not all; method: immunoSEQ multiplex PCR. The sample shows about 350,000 clones, 93% of them seen only once. This clone showed up just once. With 9 bases clipped from V and 2 bases from J, the junction kept 3 bases outside the gene matches. The CDR3 runs 12 residues. As for time point: blood from clinic visit 5 months post-surgery; TSC patient then seizure free. The sequences come from peripheral blood, collected 4 to 5 months after surgery. The gene calls are TRBV12-3 or TRBV12-4 and TRBJ2-5, with 7 bases that match TRBD1. The TCR comes from a boy under two years old with tuberous sclerosis and intractable seizures. The CDR3 sequence is CASGQDQETQYF. Written as DNA, the CDR3 is TGTGCCAGTGGACAGGATCAAGAGACCCAGTACTTC.